The following is a TCR beta chain sequence with its context. A second PCR of 7 to 11 cycles used a sample-barcoded 5' primer and a J-beta primer mix. All samples yielded 2.5 million or more CDR3-containing paired-end reads. TCRdb re-analysed the 5' RACE reads in MiXCR, keeping a single row per CDR3 protein. The table has fewer than 2 million distinct CDR3 sequences, about two fifths seen once. The sample comes from a study of blood T cells in healthy people across ages. The clonotype was recovered from a human donor in good health. The sample was blood.

The CDR3 coding sequence is TGCGCCAGCAGCTTGGCCGGACAGGTTACCCAAGAGACCCAGTACTTC. Its translation is CASSLAGQVTQETQYF. The V and J genes are TRBV5-1 and TRBJ2-5; TRBD1 matches 7 bases. Trimming removed 0 bases from V and 1 base from J; junction bases left unmatched: 6. The CDR3 is 16 amino acids. In germline, CDR1 is SGHRS, CDR2 YFSETQ.